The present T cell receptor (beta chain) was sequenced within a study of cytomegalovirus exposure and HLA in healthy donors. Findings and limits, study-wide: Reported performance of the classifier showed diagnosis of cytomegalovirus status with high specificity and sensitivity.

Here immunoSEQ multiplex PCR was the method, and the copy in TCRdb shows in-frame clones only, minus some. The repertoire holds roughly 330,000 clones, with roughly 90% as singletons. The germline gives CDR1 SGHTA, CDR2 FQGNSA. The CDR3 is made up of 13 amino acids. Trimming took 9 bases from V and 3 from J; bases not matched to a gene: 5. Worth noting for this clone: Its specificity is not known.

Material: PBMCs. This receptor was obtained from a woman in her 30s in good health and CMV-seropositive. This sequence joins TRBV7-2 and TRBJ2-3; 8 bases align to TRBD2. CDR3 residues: CASIAGLTDTQYF. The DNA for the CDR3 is TGTGCCAGTATAGCGGGGTTAACAGATACGCAGTATTTT.